The 17 T cell receptor beta chains reported below all come from one sample, sequenced in a study of CXCR3-negative and CXCR3-positive naive CD8 T cells. UMI-labeled TRB cDNA libraries were prepared by 5' RACE. TCRdb reprocessed the 5' RACE reads, with one entry per CDR3 protein and no DNA. The table for this sample gives 40,000 to 45,000 distinct CDR3 sequences. The sample comprised memory CD8+ T cells from blood. The receptors derive from a human donor in good health. Some clones in this sample may be carry-over from other donors' samples.

The chain carries TRBV5-1 and TRBJ2-1; TCRdb designates TRBD1, a call that cannot be tested without DNA. CDR1 is SGHRS, CDR2 YFSETQ, per germline. The CDR3 contains 12 residues. The CDR3 reads CASSFGGNEQFF.

The V call is TRBV4-3, the J call TRBJ1-1; TCRdb's D gene call, TRBD1, goes unchecked for lack of DNA. Germline V CDR1 and CDR2: LGHNA, YSLEER. The length of the CDR3 is 15 residues. CDR3: CASSQDGTGRTEAFF.

CDR3 loop: CSVVGLAGETGELFF. This chain uses TRBV29-1 with TRBJ2-2; TCRdb's D call of TRBD2 is untestable without DNA. Germline CDR1 SQVTM, CDR2 ANQGSEA. CDR3 size: 15 residues.

The rearrangement uses TRBV20-1 and TRBJ2-5; TCRdb lists TRBD1, though no DNA is available to test this call. Germline V lookup: CDR1 DFQATT, CDR2 SNEGSKA (reference sequence). The CDR3 consists of 14 residues. This CDR3 is CSARVTPWQETQYF.

The CDR3 spells CSVGPGAREQYF. V usage is TRBV29-1 and J usage is TRBJ2-7; TCRdb returns TRBD1, unconfirmable since there is no DNA. Germline V gene sequence: CDR1 SQVTM, CDR2 ANQGSEA. This CDR3 spans 12 amino acids.

This clonotype registers large by frequency. CDR3 sequence reads: CASILSLGNVYEQYF. The gene calls are TRBV28 and TRBJ2-7; TCRdb reports TRBD1, a call that lacks DNA to check it against. CDR3 length equals 15 residues. Germline-derived CDR1 and CDR2 are MDHEN and SYDVKM.

J is TRBJ2-2 and V is TRBV6-5; TCRdb indicates TRBD2, and absent DNA this call remains unverified. Germline V gene data show CDR1 as MNHEY and CDR2 as SVGAGI. This CDR3 region has 15 residues. CDR3 amino acids: CASQAGVERVGELFF.

The chain employs TRBV29-1 and TRBJ2-3; checking the TCRdb D call of TRBD1 is not possible without DNA. Germline assignment: CDR1 SQVTM and CDR2 ANQGSEA. The CDR3 spans 18 residues. CDR3 in amino acids: CSVEPANSRQGALDTQYF.

The chain has TRBV2 and TRBJ2-3; the D call of TRBD2 rests on TCRdb alone, since no DNA is present to check it. This CDR3 region has 17 residues. CDR1 and CDR2 from the germline V gene are SNHLY and FYNNEI. The CDR3 region is CATDNLGREKNTDTQYF.

This chain uses TRBV28 with TRBJ2-1; the D gene TCRdb calls, TRBD1, cannot be checked with no DNA. This CDR3 has 18 residues. Looked up from germline, CDR1 is MDHEN and CDR2 is SYDVKM. CDR3 in amino acids: CASSLDRVGRGAHNEQFF. The whole variable domain, remainder taken from reference TRBV28 and TRBJ2-1, is DVKVTQSSRYLVKRTGEKVFLECVQDMDHENMFWYRQDPGLGLRLIYFSYDVKMKEKGDIPEGYSVSREKKERFSLILESASTNQTSMYLCASSLDRVGRGAHNEQFFGPGTRLTVL.

The chain has TRBV29-1 and TRBJ2-2; TCRdb selects TRBD2, and the lack of DNA leaves this call unchecked. The CDR3 spans 15 residues. CDR1 is SQVTM, CDR2 ANQGSEA, per germline. This CDR3 is CSVELGDSNTGELFF.

CDR3 sequence reads: CSVELVGSGFF. The V call is TRBV29-1, the J call TRBJ2-1; the TRBD2 assignment by TCRdb is unverifiable without DNA. CDR3 length: 11 residues. Germline CDR1 and CDR2: SQVTM and ANQGSEA.

This rearrangement joins TRBV12-3 or TRBV12-4 to TRBJ2-1; checking the TCRdb D call of TRBD2 is not possible without DNA. This CDR3 is built from 16 residues. CDR3 protein: CASSSGVMSSYNEQFF.

V usage is TRBV20-1 and J usage is TRBJ2-7; lacking DNA, the TRBD1 call made by TCRdb goes unchecked. Germline CDR1 is DFQATT and CDR2 is SNEGSKA (reference sequence). The CDR3 has 15 residues. The CDR3 is CSARKTGGLYYEQYF.

The chain links TRBV28 to TRBJ2-1; the TCRdb call, TRBD1, lacks DNA for checking. CDR1 and CDR2 (germline): MDHEN, SYDVKM. This CDR3 has 15 amino acids. CDR3 loop: CASSSVIGYYNEQFF.

The chain joins TRBV2 to TRBJ2-1; TCRdb's D call, TRBD2, is unchecked because there is no DNA. The CDR3 is 15 amino acids. Germline CDR1 is SNHLY and CDR2 is FYNNEI. This chain's CDR3 is CASRGRGGSLNEQFF.

The V gene is TRBV9, the J gene TRBJ1-1; with no DNA, the TCRdb D assignment of TRBD1 cannot be verified. CDR3 size: 14 residues. Germline-derived CDR1 and CDR2 are SGDLS and YYNGEE. CDR3 residues: CASSAGQANTEAFF.